This TCR beta chain was identified during a study of breast tumors, draining lymph nodes, adjacent tissues. Study-wide results and caveats: Tumor T cell lymph node origin was a supported hypothesis, not proven.

Samples came from axillary lymph nodes draining the breast cancer. The germline V gene encodes CDR1 SGHAT and CDR2 FQNNGV. V was clipped by 3 bases and J by 2 bases; unmatched bases: 7. This CDR3 has 18 residues. For this clonotype: Its antigen is unidentified.

TCRdb recomputed calls from the multiplex PCR reads with MiXCR, one row per CDR3 protein. The sample has over 250,000 distinct CDR3 sequences; 30% to 35% are singletons. The chain couples TRBV11-2 to TRBJ2-1, with 13 bases fitting TRBD2. The specimen was axillary lymph node tissue. This receptor was taken from a female donor with breast cancer. Some clones in this sample may be carry-over from other donors' samples. The CDR3 is CASSLNPGLAGAYNEQFF. DNA for the CDR3: TGTGCCAGCAGCTTGAACCCCGGACTAGCGGGAGCCTACAATGAGCAGTTCTTC. The full variable domain, in which reference TRBV11-2 and TRBJ2-1 provide the parts outside the CDR3, is EAGVAQSPRYKIIEKRQSVAFWCNPISGHATLYWYQQILGQGPKLLIQFQNNGVVDDSQLPKDRFSAERLKGVDSTLKIQPAKLEDSAVYLCASSLNPGLAGAYNEQFFGPGTRLTVL.